These T cell receptor beta chains were read from a single sample in a study of CXCR3-negative and CXCR3-positive naive CD8 T cells. TCRdb reanalyzed the 5' RACE reads and collapses them to one entry per CDR3 protein, without DNA. Recorded for this sample: tens of thousands of distinct CDR3 sequences. The sequenced sample was naive CXCR3- CD8+ T cells from blood. These TCRs come from a human donor in good health. Some clones in this sample may be carry-over from other donors' samples. The CDR3 runs from the conserved cysteine through the conserved F or W. The listing skips clone size in some rows; elsewhere it reads once, few, many or a size class.

j_call,clone_size,cdr3_length,v_call,cdr3_aa
TRBJ1-2,.,13,TRBV29-1,CSVDRQGNYGYTF
TRBJ2-1,.,15,TRBV24-1,CATSDSPAEVNEQFF
TRBJ2-2,.,13,TRBV7-9,CASSLFKIGELFF
TRBJ2-5,.,15,TRBV7-6,CASSGSPGLGETQYF
TRBJ1-5,.,14,TRBV6-2/TRBV6-3,CASSYSEGSQPQHF
TRBJ2-3,.,15,TRBV7-6,CASSLRPREFGQQYF
TRBJ2-2,.,18,TRBV7-2,CASSLEGASPQDTGELFF
TRBJ2-7,.,12,TRBV29-1,CSVRTVSYEQYF
TRBJ2-5,.,14,TRBV29-1,CSVSDGGILETQYF
TRBJ1-1,.,12,TRBV7-9,CASSPGSTEAFF
TRBJ2-1,.,17,TRBV28,CASTHVKRLSSYNEQFF
TRBJ2-6,.,14,TRBV30,CAWSDGSGANVLTF
TRBJ1-2,.,13,TRBV28,CASSFGTDYGYTF
TRBJ2-7,.,17,TRBV14,CASSQELVVGNSYEQYF
TRBJ2-7,.,16,TRBV27,CASNFGISGAGYEQYF
TRBJ2-2,.,11,TRBV6-2/TRBV6-3,CASSGTGELFF
TRBJ2-5,.,15,TRBV12-3/TRBV12-4,CASSNRDRGGETQYF
TRBJ2-7,.,14,TRBV20-1,CSARDRLEPLEQYF
TRBJ1-1,.,14,TRBV25-1,CASSMLRGDTEAFF
TRBJ2-3,.,15,TRBV5-4,CASSSPPLAPDTQYF
TRBJ1-6,.,19,TRBV7-6,CASSLAVWEPSSYNSPLHF
TRBJ1-5,.,13,TRBV27,CASSFKMNQPQHF
TRBJ2-5,.,14,TRBV14,CASSHKTGYNEQFF
TRBJ2-7,.,12,TRBV29-1,CSVGDVSYEQYF
TRBJ2-3,.,14,TRBV5-1,CASREDSFTDTQYF
TRBJ2-3,medium-sized,13,TRBV5-1,CASSPPNTDTQYF
TRBJ2-1,.,17,TRBV27,CASSFLPRLAPYNEQFF
TRBJ2-1,.,14,TRBV28,CASSPSGFGNEQFF
TRBJ2-7,.,13,TRBV20-1,CSARDRTANEQYF
TRBJ2-2,.,14,TRBV29-1,CSVPGQGHTGELFF
TRBJ2-2,.,12,TRBV29-1,CSVKINTGELFF
TRBJ1-2,.,15,TRBV7-9,CALLGGPGANYGYTF
TRBJ2-3,.,11,TRBV29-1,CSVGGTDTQYF
TRBJ2-7,.,13,TRBV7-2,CASSLSGFDEQYF
TRBJ2-7,.,14,TRBV7-9,CASSQLTSWDEQYF
TRBJ2-7,.,12,TRBV7-2,CASSPSGHEQYF
TRBJ1-1,.,13,TRBV25-1,CASKEDANTEAFF
TRBJ1-2,.,14,TRBV2,CASSEEGAPDGYTF
TRBJ2-1,.,13,TRBV19,CASTATGYNEQFF
TRBJ2-7,.,14,TRBV29-1,CSVETLGGTYEQYF
TRBJ2-1,.,11,TRBV29-1,CSVVRHNEQFF
TRBJ2-1,.,16,TRBV29-1,CSVEGSGLAGINEQFF
TRBJ2-4,.,13,TRBV25-1,CASSEGTENIQYF
TRBJ2-2,.,16,TRBV12-3/TRBV12-4,CASSLWSYWDHGELFF
TRBJ2-1,.,14,TRBV7-6,CASSPGQAFVGQFF
TRBJ2-7,.,12,TRBV6-2/TRBV6-3,CASTYGGTEQYF